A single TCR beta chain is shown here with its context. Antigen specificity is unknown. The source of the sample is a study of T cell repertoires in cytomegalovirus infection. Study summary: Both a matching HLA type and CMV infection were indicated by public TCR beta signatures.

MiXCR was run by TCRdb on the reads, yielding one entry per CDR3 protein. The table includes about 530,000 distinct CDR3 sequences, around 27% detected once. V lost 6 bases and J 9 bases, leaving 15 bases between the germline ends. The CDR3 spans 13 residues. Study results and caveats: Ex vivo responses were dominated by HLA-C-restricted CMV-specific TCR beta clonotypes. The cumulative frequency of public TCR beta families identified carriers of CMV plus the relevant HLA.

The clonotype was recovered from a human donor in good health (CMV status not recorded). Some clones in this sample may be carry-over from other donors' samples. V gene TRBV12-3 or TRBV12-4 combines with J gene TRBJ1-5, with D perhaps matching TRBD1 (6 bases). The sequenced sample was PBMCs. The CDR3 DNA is TGTGCCAGCAGCGGACAGATTTTGGCGCCCCAGCATTTT. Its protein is CASSGQILAPQHF.